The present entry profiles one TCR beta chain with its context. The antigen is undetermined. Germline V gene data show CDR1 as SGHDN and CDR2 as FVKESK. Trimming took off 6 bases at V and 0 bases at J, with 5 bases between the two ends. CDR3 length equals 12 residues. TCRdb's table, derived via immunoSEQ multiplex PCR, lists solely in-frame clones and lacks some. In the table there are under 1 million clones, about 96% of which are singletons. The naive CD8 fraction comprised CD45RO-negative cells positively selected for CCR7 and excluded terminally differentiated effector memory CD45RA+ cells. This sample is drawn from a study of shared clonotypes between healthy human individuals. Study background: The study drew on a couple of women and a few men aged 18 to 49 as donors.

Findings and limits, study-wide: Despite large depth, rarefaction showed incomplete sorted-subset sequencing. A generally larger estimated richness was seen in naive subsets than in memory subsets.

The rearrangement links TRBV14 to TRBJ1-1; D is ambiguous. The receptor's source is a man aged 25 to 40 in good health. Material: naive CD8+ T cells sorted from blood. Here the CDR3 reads CASRGLNTEAFF. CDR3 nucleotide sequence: TGTGCCAGCAGGGGTCTGAACACTGAAGCTTTCTTT.